This TCR beta chain comes out of a study of cytomegalovirus exposure and HLA in healthy donors. The CDR3 runs 15 residues. Germline loops: CDR1 SGHRS, CDR2 YFSETQ. Trimming removed 0 bases from V and 5 bases from J, with 14 bases in between. In the PCR, 60 Vbeta and 13 Jbeta primers were used. TCRdb keeps only in-frame clones here, not all; method: immunoSEQ multiplex PCR. The table records approximately 150,000 clones, just under 70% of them present only once. The chain joins TRBV5-1 to TRBJ1-1; D is perhaps TRBD1 (5 bases). Material for sequencing was PBMCs. The sequence came from a man aged 55 to 70 in good health and CMV-seronegative. The CDR3 spells CASSLGPRDSTEAFF. CDR3 nucleotide sequence: TGCGCCAGCAGCTTGGGCCCTAGGGACTCAACTGAAGCTTTCTTT.